This TCR beta chain appears in the sequencing data of a study of T-cell memory formation after mild COVID-19. TCRdb re-derived calls from the 5' RACE reads in MiXCR, one entry per CDR3 protein. The sample records about 470,000 distinct CDR3 sequences, approximately 23% being singletons. Broader study findings: CD4/CD8 balance held among clones contracting day 15 to 85, and later expanders leaned CD4+. Shrinking CD4+ clones resided mostly in CM and EM, and CD8+ ones in EMRA.

Trimming left V 2 bases short and J 5 bases short, with 13 bases between. This CDR3 has 15 residues. About this clonotype: The target antigen is unknown.

Sequenced material: PBMCs or a T cell subset sorted from them (not recorded which). This receptor was taken from an adult woman who had mild COVID-19 (a few samples of this study predate the infection). Cell type and time point are not known. The chain employs TRBV12-3 or TRBV12-4 and TRBJ1-5, with a weak D call TRBD1 (6 bases). The CDR3 reads CASSLRGQSHQPQHF. CDR3 in DNA: TGTGCCAGCAGTTTAAGAGGACAGAGTCATCAGCCCCAGCATTTT.